These 26 T cell receptor beta chains were all obtained from the same sample, sequenced in a study of T cell responses to AZD1222 COVID-19 vaccine. Clones were read by immunoSEQ multiplex PCR, and TCRdb kept only the in-frame ones, dropping some. The sample gives approximately 43,000 clones, more than 70% of which show up once; roughly 25% is in the top ten. The source was peripheral blood, collected 28 days after the second AZD1222 dose. The receptors originated from an adult who received the AZD1222 COVID-19 vaccine.

This chain uses TRBV6-2 or TRBV6-3 with TRBJ2-7, with 8 bases matching TRBD2. Germline V CDR1 and CDR2: MNHEY, SVGEGT. Unmatched junction bases numbered 13, after V lost 4 bases and J lost 2 bases. The CDR3 is 17 residues long. CDR3 protein: CASSWRGSGRRTYEQYF. The CDR3 DNA is TGTGCCAGCAGTTGGCGGGGAAGCGGGAGAAGAACCTACGAGCAGTACTTC.

The chain recombines TRBV7-8 with TRBJ1-2; 7 bases map to TRBD1. This CDR3 has 14 amino acids. The germline V gene encodes CDR1 SGHVS and CDR2 FQNEAQ. V lost 2 bases to trimming and J lost 4 bases; unmatched junction nucleotides: 4. Here the CDR3 reads CASSLSGGGYGYTF. Written as DNA, the CDR3 is TGTGCCAGCAGCTTATCAGGGGGTGGCTATGGCTACACCTTC. Looking up the rest from reference TRBV7-8 and TRBJ1-2 gives the full variable domain: GAGVSQSPRYKVAKRGQDVALRCDPISGHVSLFWYQQALGQGPEFLTYFQNEAQLDKSGLPSDRFFAERPEGSVSTLKIQRTQQEDSAVYLCASSLSGGGYGYTFGSGTRLTVV.

This clone occurred a few times. The chain combines TRBV19 with TRBJ2-7; TRBD1 matches 7 bases. The V and J ends lost 6 bases and 5 bases, in that order; junction bases with no gene match: 13. This CDR3 contains 15 residues. Germline lookup yields CDR1 LNHDA and CDR2 SQIVND (reference sequence). The CDR3 loop reads CASRPTGIPGDEQYF. The CDR3 DNA follows: TGTGCCAGTAGGCCGACAGGGATCCCAGGGGACGAGCAGTACTTC.

The V gene is TRBV28, the J gene TRBJ1-2; 12 positions match TRBD1. J was trimmed by 6 bases and V by 6 bases; bases with no gene match: 11. The germline CDR1 and CDR2 sequences are MDHEN and SYDVKM. CDR3 length: 16 residues. Here the CDR3 reads CASRHTGTGGGNGYTF. CDR3 DNA sequence: TGTGCCAGCAGACATACCGGGACAGGGGGCGGAAATGGCTACACCTTC.

The V gene is TRBV12-3 or TRBV12-4, the J gene TRBJ2-1, with no clear D. With 3 bases removed from V and 9 bases from J, the gap between germline ends came to 6 bases. This CDR3 is built from 11 residues. In DNA, the CDR3 is TGTGCCAGCAGTTTGCGAGGTGAGCAGTTCTTC. It is translated as CASSLRGEQFF.

The gene calls are TRBV7-8 and TRBJ2-7; possible D gene TRBD1, 5 bases. V was clipped by 2 bases and J by 4 bases, with 12 bases between them. Germline CDR1 SGHVS, CDR2 FQNEAQ. This CDR3 is built from 14 residues. The CDR3 bases are TGTGCCAGCAGCTTAACTTGGGGCCAGTACGAGCAGTACTTC. It codes for CASSLTWGQYEQYF.

V usage is TRBV11-1 and J usage is TRBJ2-7, with TRBD1 matching 9 bases. CDR1 and CDR2 (germline): SGHAT, FQDESV (reference sequence). CDR3 length equals 14 residues. The J segment lost 2 bases and the V segment lost 5 bases, leaving 4 bases of the junction unmatched. The CDR3 DNA is TGTGCCAGCAGCACGGACAGGGGCCCCTACGAGCAGTACTTC. It codes for CASSTDRGPYEQYF.

Only one count was recorded for this clone. The chain combines TRBV5-1 with TRBJ2-3; 10 bases agree with TRBD2. The V gene end was trimmed by 0 bases and the J gene end by 3 bases; junction bases not matched to a gene: 4. The CDR3 contains 16 residues. Germline lookup yields CDR1 SGHRS and CDR2 YFSETQ. CDR3 protein: CASSLGLAGVTDTQYF. The CDR3, as DNA: TGCGCCAGCAGCTTGGGCCTAGCGGGAGTGACAGATACGCAGTATTTT. Full variable domain (rest looked up from reference TRBV5-1 and TRBJ2-3): KAGVTQTPRYLIKTRGQQVTLSCSPISGHRSVSWYQQTPGQGLQFLFEYFSETQRNKGNFPGRFSGRQFSNSRSEMNVSTLELGDSALYLCASSLGLAGVTDTQYFGPGTRLTVL.

The rearrangement uses TRBV9 and TRBJ2-5; 12 bases fit TRBD2. The germline gives CDR1 SGDLS, CDR2 YYNGEE. The CDR3 length is 16 residues. The V gene end was trimmed by 0 bases and the J gene end by 5 bases; junction bases not matched to a gene: 5. CDR3: CASSVVPSGGAETQYF. For the CDR3, the DNA is TGTGCCAGCAGCGTAGTGCCTAGCGGGGGGGCGGAGACCCAGTACTTC.

V is TRBV9 and J is TRBJ2-2, with 11 bases fitting TRBD2. Losses at the gene ends were 3 bases for V and 6 bases for J; bases not matched to a gene: 10. CDR1 and CDR2 from the germline V gene are SGDLS and YYNGEE. This CDR3 spans 17 amino acids. Here the CDR3 reads CASSEPLAGGPAGELFF. The DNA of the CDR3 is TGTGCCAGCAGCGAGCCCTTAGCGGGAGGGCCAGCCGGGGAGCTGTTTTTT.

This clone was detected only once. This CDR3 reads CASSVQGQETQYF. The CDR3 DNA follows: TGTGCCAGCAGTGTGCAGGGGCAGGAGACCCAGTACTTC. The J gene is TRBJ2-5, the V gene TRBV2; a possible D gene is TRBD1 (6 bases). The CDR3 contains 13 residues. CDR1 SNHLY and CDR2 FYNNEI come from the germline V gene. Trimming took off 4 bases at V and 5 bases at J, with 11 bases between the two ends.

This rearrangement joins TRBV6-6 to TRBJ2-1, with 7 bases aligning to TRBD1. V shed 7 bases, J shed 5 bases, and the junction held 8 bases outside the gene matches. This CDR3 comprises 14 residues. Per germline, CDR1 MNHNY and CDR2 SVGAGI (reference sequence). The CDR3 loop reads CASNKGAWDNEQFF. DNA of the CDR3: TGTGCCAGCAACAAGGGGGCTTGGGACAATGAGCAGTTCTTC.

The CDR3 DNA sequence: TGCGCCAGCAGCTTGTCGGGGGGACAGGGGGAGACCCAGTACTTC. This gives the protein CASSLSGGQGETQYF. The chain has TRBV5-1 and TRBJ2-5; 10 bases align to TRBD1. In germline, CDR1 is SGHRS, CDR2 YFSETQ. The CDR3 is made up of 15 amino acids. The J segment lost 5 bases and the V segment lost 1 base, leaving 5 bases of the junction unmatched.

The chain uses TRBV7-9 and TRBJ1-5; D not certain. V was pared by 4 bases and J by 1 base, with 8 bases between. Germline lookup yields CDR1 SEHNR and CDR2 FQNEAQ (reference sequence). The CDR3 is 14 residues long. The CDR3 loop reads CASSSARSNQPQHF. In DNA, the CDR3 is TGTGCCAGCAGCTCCGCGAGGAGCAATCAGCCCCAGCATTTT.

This chain uses TRBV5-4 with TRBJ2-2, with TRBD2 identical over 10 bases. V lost 3 bases, J lost 0 bases, and 2 bases stayed unmatched. The CDR3 covers 16 residues. Per the germline V gene, CDR1 is SGHNT and CDR2 is YYREEE (reference sequence). The CDR3 reads CASSWTSGANTGELFF. CDR3 in DNA: TGTGCCAGCAGCTGGACTAGCGGAGCGAACACCGGGGAGCTGTTTTTT.

V is TRBV14 and J is TRBJ1-1; the D is unclear. With 4 bases removed from V and 2 bases from J, the gap between germline ends came to 14 bases. This CDR3 has 15 residues. Germline assignment: CDR1 SGHDN and CDR2 FVKESK. CDR3 loop: CASSLLNLGNTEAFF. CDR3 sequence (DNA): TGTGCCAGCAGCCTCCTAAATCTGGGAAACACTGAAGCTTTCTTT. Drawing the rest from reference TRBV14 and TRBJ1-1, the complete variable domain is EAGVTQFPSHSVIEKGQTVTLRCDPISGHDNLYWYRRVMGKEIKFLLHFVKESKQDESGMPNNRFLAERTGGTYSTLKVQPAELEDSGVYFCASSLLNLGNTEAFFGQGTRLTVV.

This rearrangement joins TRBV29-1 to TRBJ2-2, with D possibly matching TRBD2 (5 bases). The CDR3 spans 13 residues. V dropped 3 bases and J dropped 5 bases, with 10 bases sitting between them. The V gene's germline CDR1 is SQVTM and CDR2 ANQGSEA. The CDR3 DNA sequence: TGCAGCGTTGATGGTTCGGGGACCGGGGAGCTGTTTTTT. Translating gives CSVDGSGTGELFF.

The chain combines TRBV12-5 with TRBJ1-3; D uncertain. The CDR3 consists of 11 residues. V was shortened by 3 bases and J by 8 bases, with 5 bases between the two germline ends. CDR1 is LGHNT and CDR2 is FRNRAP in the germline V gene. CDR3 protein: CASGFADTIYF. CDR3 in DNA: TGTGCTAGTGGTTTCGCGGACACCATATATTTT.

This chain links TRBV7-9 with TRBJ2-7, with D tentatively TRBD2 (6 bases). The CDR3 has 15 amino acids. V was trimmed by 5 bases and J by 0 bases, leaving 14 bases between them. Germline CDR1 SEHNR, CDR2 FQNEAQ (reference sequence). CDR3 loop: CASSPGLRSSYEQYF. CDR3 bases: TGTGCCAGCAGCCCGGGACTCAGGAGCTCCTACGAGCAGTACTTC. Together with reference TRBV7-9 and TRBJ2-7, the CDR3 gives the full variable domain: DTGVSQNPRHKITKRGQNVTFRCDPISEHNRLYWYRQTLGQGPEFLTYFQNEAQLEKSRLLSDRFSAERPKGSFSTLEIQRTEQGDSAMYLCASSPGLRSSYEQYFGPGTRLTVT.

V gene TRBV12-3 or TRBV12-4 combines with J gene TRBJ1-2; no clear D. The CDR3 totals 11 residues. The ends were cut back, 7 bases at V and 4 bases at J, with 7 bases in the middle. The CDR3 loop is CASTWGYGYTF. In nucleotides, the CDR3 is TGTGCCAGCACTTGGGGCTATGGCTACACCTTC.

The rearrangement joins TRBV3-1 (or the pseudogene TRBV3-2) to TRBJ1-5, with 7 positions matching TRBD1. CDR1 and CDR2 (germline): LGHDT, YNNKEL (reference sequence). Unmatched junction bases numbered 8, after V lost 0 bases and J lost 3 bases. The CDR3 covers 17 residues. The CDR3 coding sequence is TGTGCCAGCAGCCAAGATCTGGGTCAGGGGGACAATCAGCCCCAGCATTTT. This encodes CASSQDLGQGDNQPQHF.

This clone was counted between two and nine times. The rearrangement links TRBV27 to TRBJ1-4; a weak D match, TRBD1 (5 bases). Germline V gene lookup returns CDR1 MNHEY and CDR2 SMNVEV (reference sequence). The CDR3 runs 13 residues. V lost 8 bases, J lost 6 bases, and 13 bases lay in between. This CDR3 is CASQRGVDEKLFF. Here the CDR3 DNA reads TGTGCCAGCCAGCGAGGGGTAGATGAAAAACTGTTTTTT.

J is TRBJ1-5 and V is TRBV7-8; 8 bases align to TRBD1. Germline lookup yields CDR1 SGHVS and CDR2 FQNEAQ. CDR3 size: 15 residues. V was clipped by 5 bases and J by 7 bases; unmatched bases: 10. The chain's CDR3 is CASSPDRAMRQPQHF. The CDR3 DNA follows: TGTGCCAGCAGCCCGGACAGGGCTATGAGACAGCCCCAGCATTTT.

The J gene is TRBJ2-1, the V gene TRBV4-1; TRBD2 might be the D (5 bases). Trimming left V 0 bases short and J 0 bases short, with 9 bases between. Germline V gene data show CDR1 as MGHRA and CDR2 as YSYEKL. The CDR3 is 16 amino acids. This CDR3 is CASSQDLAGSYNEQFF. The CDR3 DNA is TGCGCCAGCAGCCAAGATTTGGCGGGCTCCTACAATGAGCAGTTCTTC.

The rearrangement links TRBV6-5 to TRBJ2-1; 8 bases line up with TRBD2. V was clipped by 0 bases and J by 4 bases; unmatched bases: 5. Germline CDR1 reads MNHEY; CDR2 reads SVGAGI. This CDR3 contains 16 residues. CDR3: CASSYSRASGYNEQFF. The CDR3 DNA reads as TGTGCCAGCAGTTACTCGAGGGCTAGCGGGTACAATGAGCAGTTCTTC.

J is TRBJ2-5 and V is TRBV15; no clear D gene. The germline CDR1 and CDR2 sequences are LNHNV and YYDKDF (reference sequence). With 0 bases removed from V and 5 bases from J, the gap between germline ends came to 10 bases. This CDR3 has 14 amino acids. This chain's CDR3 is CATSRDRVLETQYF. Written as DNA, the CDR3 is TGTGCCACCAGCAGAGATCGGGTATTGGAGACCCAGTACTTC.